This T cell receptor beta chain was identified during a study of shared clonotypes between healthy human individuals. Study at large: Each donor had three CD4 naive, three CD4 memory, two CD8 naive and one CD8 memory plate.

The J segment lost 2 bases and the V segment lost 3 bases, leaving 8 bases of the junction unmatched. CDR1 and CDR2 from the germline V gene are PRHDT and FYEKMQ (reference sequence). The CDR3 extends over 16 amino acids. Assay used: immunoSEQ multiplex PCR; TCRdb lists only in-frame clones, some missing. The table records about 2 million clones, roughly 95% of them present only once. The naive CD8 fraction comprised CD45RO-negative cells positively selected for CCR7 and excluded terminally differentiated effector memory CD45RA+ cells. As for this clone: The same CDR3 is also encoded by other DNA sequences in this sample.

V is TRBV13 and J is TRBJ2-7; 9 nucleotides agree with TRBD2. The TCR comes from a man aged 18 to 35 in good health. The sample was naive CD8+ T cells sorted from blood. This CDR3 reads CASSLGSSGGTYEQYF. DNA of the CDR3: TGTGCCAGCAGCTTGGGTAGTAGCGGGGGAACCTACGAGCAGTACTTC. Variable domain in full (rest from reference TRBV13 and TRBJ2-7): AAGVIQSPRHLIKEKRETATLKCYPIPRHDTVYWYQQGPGQDPQFLISFYEKMQSDKGSIPDRFSAQQFSDYHSELNMSSLELGDSALYFCASSLGSSGGTYEQYFGPGTRLTVT.